The rows below give T cell receptor beta chains drawn from one sample of a study of T-cell memory formation after mild COVID-19. TCRdb reanalysed the 5' RACE reads using MiXCR and keeps one entry per CDR3 protein. This sample has around 340,000 distinct CDR3 sequences, with roughly 15% found just once. Sequencing used PBMCs or a T cell subset sorted from them (not recorded which). These receptor sequences come from a man in his late teens or twenties who had mild COVID-19 (a few samples of this study predate the infection). Cell type and time point are not known. Both conserved end residues are part of each CDR3. A D gene is named only where the DNA matches it firmly. Expanded clones are given a class, and other clones once, few, many or no size at all.

d_gene	abundance	j_gene	v_gene	CDR3aa	CDR3nt
-	many	TRBJ2-1	TRBV5-1	CASSSTAGTPNEQFF	TGCGCCAGCAGCTCGACCGCCGGGACTCCCAATGAGCAGTTCTTC
TRBD2	few	TRBJ2-3	TRBV15	CATSRSRGGLTDTQYF	TGTGCCACCAGCAGAAGCCGGGGGGGCCTGACAGATACGCAGTATTTT
-	many	TRBJ2-7	TRBV12-3/TRBV12-4	CASISPVQGSKYEQYF	TGTGCCAGCATCTCTCCAGTCCAGGGGTCAAAATACGAGCAGTACTTC
-	-	TRBJ2-2	TRBV9	CASSVEGSGELFF	TGTGCCAGCAGCGTAGAGGGGAGTGGGGAGCTGTTTTTT
TRBD1	many	TRBJ2-7	TRBV6-2/TRBV6-3	CASSDGQGTEQYF	TGTGCCAGCAGCGACGGACAGGGTACCGAGCAGTACTTC
-	-	TRBJ2-5	TRBV5-1	CASSWEDLSQETQYF	TGCGCCAGCAGCTGGGAGGACCTGAGCCAAGAGACCCAGTACTTC
-	few	TRBJ2-2	TRBV9	CASSGVGSGELFF	TGTGCCAGCAGCGGGGTCGGGAGCGGGGAGCTGTTTTTT
TRBD1	few	TRBJ2-2	TRBV20-1	CSASRDRNTGELFF	TGCAGTGCTTCTCGGGACAGAAACACCGGGGAGCTGTTTTTT
TRBD1	-	TRBJ1-1	TRBV5-8	CASSPGQKAEAFF	TGTGCCAGCAGCCCGGGACAGAAGGCTGAAGCTTTCTTT
-	-	TRBJ1-2	TRBV12-3/TRBV12-4	CASSFLPGDGYTF	TGTGCCAGCAGTTTTCTTCCGGGCGATGGCTACACCTTC
-	-	TRBJ1-5	TRBV15	CATSRDGGRSNQPQHF	TGTGCCACCAGCAGAGATGGGGGGCGCAGCAATCAGCCCCAGCATTTT
-	-	TRBJ2-5	TRBV5-5	CASNSQGRLETQYF	TGTGCCAGCAATTCGCAGGGCAGGCTGGAGACCCAGTACTTC
-	few	TRBJ2-7	TRBV7-2	CASSLAQTYEQYF	TGTGCCAGCAGCCTAGCGCAGACCTACGAGCAGTACTTC
-	-	TRBJ2-1	TRBV19	CASSFAPGGEQFF	TGTGCCAGTAGTTTCGCTCCGGGCGGTGAGCAGTTCTTC
-	-	TRBJ2-2	TRBV28	CASSETTGELFF	TGTGCCAGCAGTGAAACGACCGGGGAGCTGTTTTTT
-	-	TRBJ1-6	TRBV4-1	CASSQVGLSPNSPLHF	TGCGCCAGCAGCCAAGTAGGACTTTCCCCTAATTCACCCCTCCACTTT
TRBD1	-	TRBJ1-2	TRBV4-3	CASSQSRQGDYGYTF	TGCGCCAGCAGCCAGAGTCGACAGGGGGACTATGGCTACACCTTC
-	-	TRBJ1-1	TRBV4-1	CASSQEDRGVSEAFF	TGCGCCAGCAGCCAAGAAGACCGGGGGGTAAGTGAAGCTTTCTTT
-	few	TRBJ2-7	TRBV6-2/TRBV6-3	CASREQGREQYF	TGTGCCAGCAGGGAGCAGGGGCGGGAGCAGTACTTC
-	-	TRBJ2-2	TRBV2	CASRQTVDGELFF	TGTGCCAGCAGGCAGACGGTAGACGGGGAGCTGTTTTTT
TRBD2	-	TRBJ2-5	TRBV12-3/TRBV12-4	CASLFGGSGETQYF	TGTGCCAGCCTATTCGGGGGGTCGGGGGAGACCCAGTACTTC
TRBD2	few	TRBJ2-3	TRBV11-2	CASITQGLAVDTQYF	TGTGCCAGCATCACCCAGGGACTAGCGGTAGATACGCAGTATTTT
-	-	TRBJ2-5	TRBV24-1	CATSGDGAGETQYF	TGTGCCACCAGTGGGGACGGTGCAGGGGAGACCCAGTACTTC
TRBD2	few	TRBJ2-3	TRBV7-2	CASSRILAGGPGVDTQYF	TGTGCCAGCAGCCGAATCCTAGCGGGGGGACCTGGCGTAGATACGCAGTATTTT
-	few	TRBJ2-5	TRBV6-1	CASSDHRKEEETQYF	TGTGCCAGCAGTGATCACAGGAAAGAAGAAGAGACCCAGTACTTC
TRBD1	few	TRBJ1-4	TRBV7-3	CASSRGTGRAEKLFF	TGTGCCAGCAGCCGCGGGACAGGGCGGGCTGAAAAACTGTTTTTT
TRBD2	-	TRBJ2-3	TRBV20-1	CSASHPSGTSVHTQYF	TGCAGTGCTAGCCACCCAAGCGGGACTAGCGTCCATACGCAGTATTTT
-	few	TRBJ1-5	TRBV10-3	CAISVGEFSNQPQHF	TGTGCCATCAGTGTGGGGGAATTTAGCAATCAGCCCCAGCATTTT
-	-	TRBJ1-4	TRBV11-2	CASSFSGTTNEKLFF	TGTGCCAGCAGCTTTTCAGGGACAACTAATGAAAAACTGTTTTTT